This T cell receptor beta chain emerged from a study of OX40 agonist ivuxolimab in advanced cancers. Only in-frame clones appear in the TCRdb table, and some are missing; sequencing was by immunoSEQ multiplex PCR. This sample has fewer than 95,000 clones, with about 90% found just once. Trimming removed 3 bases from V and 8 bases from J; junction bases left unmatched: 5. CDR1 and CDR2 (germline): GTSNPN, SVGIG (reference sequence). The CDR3 is 12 amino acids. The sequences come from CD4+ or CD8+ T cells sorted from blood, collected in a trial of the OX40 agonist ivuxolimab. V and J are TRBV30 and TRBJ1-1; 8 bases line up with TRBD1. The sequence came from an adult with an advanced solid tumor such as melanoma, head and neck, liver or kidney cancer. The CDR3 DNA follows: TGTGCCTGGAGCCGGGACAGGCGAGAAGCTTTCTTT. This encodes CAWSRDRREAFF.